The 21 T cell receptor beta chains presented below share a single source sample, sequenced in a study of response to subunit inactivated influenza vaccine. TCRdb passed the RT-PCR reads through MiXCR, listing each CDR3 protein once. Among fewer than 550,000 distinct CDR3 sequences listed, about 25% were seen once. Sequencing was performed on CD4+ T cells sorted from PBMCs, taken around 5 days after vaccination. Every receptor here comes from a man aged 50 to 59 who received an inactivated influenza vaccine.

This clonotype was observed a few times. This sequence joins TRBV20-1 and TRBJ2-3; 9 bases agree with TRBD2. This CDR3 contains 16 residues. Germline V CDR1 and CDR2: DFQATT, SNEGSKA (reference sequence). The trim removed 1 base at V and 2 bases at J, leaving 7 bases unmatched. The CDR3 DNA reads TGCAGTGCTAGAGGGGGTGCTAGCGGGGTCACAGATACGCAGTATTTT. It translates to CSARGGASGVTDTQYF.

The CDR3 sequence: CASSAFLGQGFGDTQYF. CDR3 in DNA: TGTGCCAGCAGCGCCTTTTTAGGACAGGGGTTCGGGGATACGCAGTATTTT. This chain uses TRBV7-2 with TRBJ2-3, with TRBD1 identical over 9 bases. Germline CDR1 is SGHTA and CDR2 is FQGNSA. Germline trimming cut 5 bases from V and 6 bases from J; bases unmatched to any gene: 15. The CDR3 is 17 residues long.

The chain employs TRBV7-8 and TRBJ2-2; D is perhaps TRBD1 or TRBD2 (5 bases each). This CDR3 has 19 amino acids. Looked up from germline, CDR1 is SGHVS and CDR2 is FQNEAQ. V was cut by 1 base and J by 2 bases, with 20 bases left in between. CDR3 DNA sequence: TGTGCCAGCAGCTTAGATTTCCTATACGGGACGCATAACACCGGGGAGCTGTTTTTT. It specifies CASSLDFLYGTHNTGELFF.

The V gene is TRBV19, the J gene TRBJ1-5; no definite D call. Trimming took off 6 bases at V and 3 bases at J, with 15 bases between the two ends. Germline V gene data show CDR1 as LNHDA and CDR2 as SQIVND (reference sequence). The CDR3 length is 15 residues. As DNA, the CDR3 is TGTGCCAGTAGCGCGGCGCAGGCCTCCAATCAGCCCCAGCATTTT. Amino acid sequence: CASSAAQASNQPQHF.

This clonotype was recorded a few times. This chain links TRBV12-5 with TRBJ1-1, with TRBD1 as a possible D gene (6 bases). The CDR3 totals 17 residues. Trimming removed 4 bases at V and 3 bases at J, with 21 bases between. Germline V gives CDR1 LGHNT, CDR2 FRNRAP. The CDR3 reads CASGSFTSPGAHTEAFF. DNA for the CDR3: TGTGCTAGTGGTTCATTCACCTCTCCGGGGGCACACACTGAAGCTTTCTTT.

This clonotype was seen a few times. This chain connects TRBV10-3 to TRBJ1-4; a weak D match, TRBD1 (5 bases). The germline CDR1 and CDR2 sequences are ENHRY and SYGVKD. V was clipped by 9 bases and J by 12 bases, with 20 bases between them. This CDR3 is built from 13 residues. CDR3 protein: CAIGKNGGEQLFF. The CDR3 coding sequence is TGTGCCATTGGAAAGAACGGGGGAGAACAACTGTTTTTT.

The CDR3 here is CASSQVAGGHETQYF. As DNA, the CDR3 is TGCGCCAGCAGCCAAGTCGCGGGGGGGCACGAGACCCAGTACTTC. J is TRBJ2-5 and V is TRBV4-1; 9 positions agree with TRBD2. V dropped 1 base and J dropped 5; count of bases not matched to a gene: 5. This CDR3 contains 15 residues. The germline gives CDR1 MGHRA, CDR2 YSYEKL.

With regard to this clonotype: This may be a read error: a much more frequent sequence differs by one nucleotide. The genes are TRBV20-1 and TRBJ1-3; 9 bases align to TRBD1. There are 18 residues in the CDR3. V dropped 0 bases and J dropped 0; count of bases not matched to a gene: 9. Germline V CDR1 and CDR2: DFQATT, SNEGSKA (reference sequence). CDR3 protein: CSARDRDRGIISGNTIYF. The CDR3 DNA sequence: TGCAGTGCTAGAGATCGAGACAGGGGGATAATCTCTGGAAACACCATATATTTT.

The sample holds a few counts of this clonotype. V usage is TRBV29-1 and J usage is TRBJ2-1; D call uncertain. Between the trimmed V and J ends, which lost 3 bases and 1 base, there was a span of 7 bases. Germline V lookup: CDR1 SQVTM, CDR2 ANQGSEA. The CDR3 has 13 amino acids. The CDR3 sequence: CSVDTGSYNEQFF. CDR3 sequence (DNA): TGCAGCGTTGATACGGGTTCCTACAATGAGCAGTTCTTC.

The chain is built from TRBV27 and TRBJ2-7, with D possibly matching TRBD1 (5 bases). V lost 4 bases and J 0 bases, leaving 10 bases between the germline ends. The CDR3 runs to 14 residues. CDR1 and CDR2 from the germline V gene are MNHEY and SMNVEV (reference sequence). This chain's CDR3 is CASSYRSSSYEQYF. DNA for the CDR3: TGTGCCAGCAGTTACAGGTCGAGCTCCTACGAGCAGTACTTC.

The gene calls are TRBV20-1 and TRBJ2-7; D might be TRBD1 (6 bases). Per germline, CDR1 DFQATT and CDR2 SNEGSKA (reference sequence). Trimming removed 1 base from V and 0 bases from J, with 13 bases in between. This CDR3 spans 15 amino acids. CDR3 amino acids: CSARVRGTRSYEQYF. The CDR3 region has the DNA TGCAGTGCTAGAGTAAGGGGGACCCGCTCCTACGAGCAGTACTTC.

The chain has TRBV5-1 and TRBJ1-2; D is undetermined. CDR1 is SGHRS and CDR2 is YFSETQ in the germline V gene. The V end was cut by 4 bases, the J end by 2 bases, with 9 bases between. This CDR3 has 13 amino acids. The CDR3 region has the DNA TGCGCCAGCAGCCCTGAACGCAACTATGGCTACACCTTC. Translation gives CASSPERNYGYTF.

There are many counts of this clonotype. The chain joins TRBV6-2 or TRBV6-3 to TRBJ2-1, with 9 bases fitting TRBD2. The CDR3 has 16 residues. The ends lost 4 bases at V and 2 bases at J; junction bases unmatched: 6. Germline-derived CDR1 and CDR2 are MNHEY and SVGEGT. CDR3 loop: CASSSGTSLAYNEQFF. In DNA, the CDR3 is TGTGCCAGCAGTTCCGGGACTAGCCTAGCCTACAATGAGCAGTTCTTC.

The CDR3 protein is CAISESRGNSPLHF. As DNA, the CDR3 is TGTGCCATCAGTGAGTCCAGGGGGAATTCACCCCTCCACTTT. The chain joins TRBV10-3 to TRBJ1-6; TRBD1 matches at 7 bases. After removal of 0 bases from V and 7 bases from J, the junction contained 0 bases not matched to a gene. The CDR3 runs to 14 residues. CDR1 ENHRY and CDR2 SYGVKD come from the germline V gene.

The chain carries TRBV20-1 and TRBJ1-3, with D possibly matching TRBD1 (6 bases). The CDR3 consists of 15 residues. V was shortened by 4 bases and J by 3 bases, with 16 bases between the two germline ends. The V gene's germline CDR1 is DFQATT and CDR2 SNEGSKA (reference sequence). The CDR3 protein is CSANRGGGLGNTIYF. CDR3 sequence (DNA): TGCAGTGCTAACCGCGGCGGGGGGCTTGGAAACACCATATATTTT.

The chain couples TRBV20-1 to TRBJ2-1; D not certain. Germline CDR1 reads DFQATT; CDR2 reads SNEGSKA (reference sequence). The CDR3 is made up of 11 amino acids. V dropped 3 bases and J dropped 6 bases, with 6 bases sitting between them. CDR3 amino acids: CSASLGNEQFF. As DNA, the CDR3 is TGCAGTGCTAGTTTGGGCAATGAGCAGTTCTTC.

The chain has TRBV7-2 and TRBJ1-5; unclear D gene. Germline loops: CDR1 SGHTA, CDR2 FQGNSA. This CDR3 contains 13 residues. V lost 2 bases to trimming and J lost 3 bases, with 5 bases between them. The CDR3 protein is CASSLFANQPQHF. CDR3 sequence (DNA): TGTGCCAGCAGCTTATTTGCCAATCAGCCCCAGCATTTT.

This rearrangement joins TRBV27 to TRBJ2-2; either TRBD1 or TRBD2 may fit D (5 bases each). The CDR3 is 15 amino acids. The ends were cut back, 6 bases at V and 5 bases at J, with 16 bases in the middle. Looked up from germline, CDR1 is MNHEY and CDR2 is SMNVEV (reference sequence). The DNA of the CDR3 is TGTGCCAGCAGGAGAGAGCCCTGGGGGACCGGGGAGCTGTTTTTT. It yields the protein CASRREPWGTGELFF.

This clonotype was recorded at least ten times. The genes are TRBV5-1 and TRBJ1-6, with D possibly being TRBD1 (6 bases). There are 14 residues in the CDR3. Germline V CDR1 and CDR2: SGHRS, YFSETQ. Trimming cost V 0 bases and J 8 bases, with 9 bases left between them. CDR3 in DNA: TGCGCCAGCAGCTTGGGTAACAGGGATTCACCCCTCCACTTT. It translates to CASSLGNRDSPLHF. Combining the CDR3 with reference TRBV5-1 and TRBJ1-6 gives the whole variable domain KAGVTQTPRYLIKTRGQQVTLSCSPISGHRSVSWYQQTPGQGLQFLFEYFSETQRNKGNFPGRFSGRQFSNSRSEMNVSTLELGDSALYLCASSLGNRDSPLHFGNGTRLTVT.

The chain has TRBV10-3 and TRBJ2-3; 10 bases map to TRBD2. Germline V gives CDR1 ENHRY, CDR2 SYGVKD. The length of the CDR3 is 13 residues. Trimming removed 3 bases from V and 6 bases from J; junction bases left unmatched: 0. The CDR3 DNA is TGTGCCATCAGTGATAGCGGGAGGGATACGCAGTATTTT. It yields the protein CAISDSGRDTQYF.

J is TRBJ2-6 and V is TRBV7-8, with 16 bases that match TRBD2. CDR3 length: 18 amino acids. Germline lookup yields CDR1 SGHVS and CDR2 FQNEAQ. Unmatched junction bases numbered 5, after V lost 5 bases and J lost 4 bases. The CDR3 sequence: CASSPGLAGGLGANVLTF. DNA for the CDR3: TGTGCCAGCAGCCCGGGACTAGCGGGGGGGCTCGGGGCCAACGTCCTGACTTTC. Combining the CDR3 with reference TRBV7-8 and TRBJ2-6 gives the whole variable domain GAGVSQSPRYKVAKRGQDVALRCDPISGHVSLFWYQQALGQGPEFLTYFQNEAQLDKSGLPSDRFFAERPEGSVSTLKIQRTQQEDSAVYLCASSPGLAGGLGANVLTFGAGSRLTVL.